This is a list of T cell receptor beta chains from one sample in a study of cytomegalovirus exposure and HLA in healthy donors. Data came from immunoSEQ multiplex PCR; TCRdb stores just in-frame clones and leaves some out. The sample includes under 150,000 clones, under 90% of them seen just once. Sequencing input: PBMCs. Receptors were obtained from a man aged 18 to 29 in good health and CMV-seronegative. Each CDR3 is given with its conserved first and last residue. The D gene is left open where the match is weak. A clone size is listed for some rows: how often the clone was seen (once, few, many), or a class if it is expanded.

d_call	v_call	clone_size	j_call	cdr3_aa	cdr3_nt
TRBD1	TRBV7-2	.	TRBJ2-7	CASSHSPKDRGDEQYF	TGTGCCAGCAGCCACTCCCCTAAGGACAGGGGAGACGAGCAGTACTTC
TRBD1	TRBV7-8	.	TRBJ2-7	CASSLDRGITYEQYF	TGTGCCAGCAGCTTAGACAGGGGGATAACCTACGAGCAGTACTTC
TRBD1	TRBV5-6	once	TRBJ1-2	CASSRTGTGNYGYTF	TGTGCCAGCAGCCGGACCGGGACAGGAAACTATGGCTACACCTTC
TRBD1	TRBV18	.	TRBJ1-5	CASSTGTGRLIQPQHF	TGTGCCAGCTCAACGGGGACAGGACGCTTGATTCAGCCCCAGCATTTT
TRBD1	TRBV7-2	.	TRBJ1-5	CASSMGQKIQPQHF	TGTGCCAGCAGCATGGGACAGAAAATTCAGCCCCAGCATTTT
.	TRBV25-1	.	TRBJ2-5	CASSGGSGFETQYF	TGTGCCAGCAGTGGCGGTTCCGGGTTTGAGACCCAGTACTTC
TRBD2	TRBV13	.	TRBJ2-3	CASSSTLSGGAADTQYF	TGTGCCAGCAGCTCAACCCTTAGCGGGGGGGCAGCAGATACGCAGTATTTT
TRBD1	TRBV9	.	TRBJ2-5	CASAESRAGGGETQYF	TGTGCCAGCGCCGAGAGTCGAGCAGGGGGCGGTGAGACCCAGTACTTC
.	TRBV10-3	.	TRBJ1-5	CAISDQGSRGNQPQHF	TGTGCCATCAGCGATCAGGGGTCTCGGGGCAATCAGCCCCAGCATTTT
.	TRBV5-1	.	TRBJ2-4	CASSLALGILFKQRNF	TGCGCCAGCAGCTTGGCGCTGGGCATCCTCTTCAAACAACGGAACTTC
.	TRBV5-1	.	TRBJ1-1	CASSSGRNTEAFF	TGCGCCAGCAGTTCGGGGAGGAACACTGAAGCTTTCTTT
.	TRBV14	.	TRBJ1-1	CASSQDMGALTEAFF	TGTGCCAGCAGCCAAGATATGGGGGCGCTGACTGAAGCTTTCTTT
TRBD1	TRBV4-1	.	TRBJ1-2	CASSRLPTGGRRGYTF	TGCGCCAGCAGCCGGCTGCCCACAGGGGGCCGGCGAGGCTACACCTTC
.	TRBV4-3	.	TRBJ2-2	CASSQGPTGEAGELFF	TGCGCCAGCAGCCAAGGACCAACAGGGGAGGCCGGGGAGCTGTTTTTT
TRBD1	TRBV9	.	TRBJ2-7	CASSVGGRGLGLAEQYF	TGTGCCAGCAGCGTCGGTGGAAGGGGGCTGGGGTTAGCCGAGCAGTACTTC
.	TRBV6-5	.	TRBJ1-2	CASRIETGLDGYTF	TGTGCCAGCAGAATTGAAACAGGTTTGGATGGCTACACCTTC
.	TRBV30	once	TRBJ1-5	CAWSGQGWNQPQHF	TGTGCCTGGAGTGGGCAGGGGTGGAATCAGCCCCAGCATTTT
.	TRBV30	few	TRBJ1-4	CAWRRRVNEKLFF	TGTGCCTGGAGACGACGGGTTAATGAAAAACTGTTTTTT
.	TRBV15	.	TRBJ1-5	CATSRDRVEPQHF	TGTGCCACCAGCAGAGATCGGGTGGAACCCCAGCATTTT
.	TRBV5-1	.	TRBJ1-2	CASSLQWGRGNYGYTF	TGCGCCAGCAGCTTGCAATGGGGGAGGGGGAACTATGGCTACACCTTC
.	TRBV28	.	TRBJ2-5	CASSLSPGVNQETQYF	TGTGCCAGCAGTTTATCTCCCGGGGTTAACCAAGAGACCCAGTACTTC
.	TRBV2	.	TRBJ1-6	CASSATTYDSPLHF	TGTGCCAGCAGTGCAACGACGTATGACTCTCCCCTCCACTTT
TRBD1	TRBV28	.	TRBJ1-5	CASSLSSRGRGQPQHF	TGTGCCAGCAGTTTAAGTAGCAGGGGGCGCGGGCAGCCCCAGCATTTT
.	TRBV4-1	.	TRBJ2-4	CASSQVSSAGEQYF	TGCGCCAGCAGCCAAGTCTCGAGTGCAGGGGAACAGTACTTC
.	TRBV27	.	TRBJ2-6	CASSSRTVSGANVLTF	TGTGCCAGCAGTTCCAGGACAGTCTCTGGGGCCAACGTCCTGACTTTC
.	TRBV7-2	.	TRBJ2-5	CASSPTGPQETQYF	TGTGCCAGCAGCCCGACAGGACCCCAGGAGACCCAGTACTTC
.	TRBV7-2	.	TRBJ1-5	CASSLIGGNQPQHF	TGTGCCAGCAGCCTAATAGGAGGCAATCAGCCCCAGCATTTT
.	TRBV5-6	.	TRBJ1-3	CASSLLRIGGPGNTIYF	TGTGCCAGCAGCTTGCTACGAATCGGTGGGCCTGGAAACACCATATATTTT
TRBD1	TRBV27	.	TRBJ1-5	CASRQGARYQPQHF	TGTGCCAGTAGACAGGGGGCTAGATATCAGCCCCAGCATTTT
.	TRBV7-2	.	TRBJ1-2	CASSLVATRGTNYGYTF	TGTGCCAGCAGCTTAGTGGCCACTCGCGGGACTAACTATGGCTACACCTTC
TRBD2	TRBV6-4	.	TRBJ2-1	CASSVSSGAALNEQFF	TGTGCCAGCAGTGTCAGTAGCGGGGCAGCTCTAAATGAGCAGTTCTTC
.	TRBV7-9	.	TRBJ1-4	CASSVGRATNEKLFF	TGTGCCAGCTCCGTTGGGCGAGCAACTAATGAAAAACTGTTTTTT
.	TRBV18	.	TRBJ1-3	CASSPSSAESGNTIYF	TGTGCCAGCTCACCGAGCTCTGCTGAATCTGGAAACACCATATATTTT
TRBD2	TRBV28	.	TRBJ2-2	CASSELAGGTGELFF	TGTGCCAGCAGTGAACTAGCGGGGGGTACCGGGGAGCTGTTTTTT
.	TRBV6-6	.	TRBJ1-3	CATNRDDSGNTIYF	TGTGCCACCAACAGGGATGACTCTGGAAACACCATATATTTT
.	TRBV10-1	.	TRBJ1-1	CASSATGYTEAFF	TGCGCCAGCAGTGCAACAGGGTACACTGAAGCTTTCTTT
TRBD1	TRBV29-1	.	TRBJ2-5	CSVEAPGQATQYF	TGCAGCGTTGAAGCCCCGGGACAGGCGACCCAGTACTTC
.	TRBV10-3	.	TRBJ1-1	CAISVSGDLAFF	TGTGCCATCAGTGTCTCAGGGGATCTGGCTTTCTTT
TRBD1	TRBV9	.	TRBJ2-5	CASSGPTGGIQETQYF	TGTGCCAGCAGCGGGCCCACAGGGGGAATCCAAGAGACCCAGTACTTC
.	TRBV7-6	.	TRBJ2-2	CASSSPRTAMNTGELFF	TGTGCCAGCAGCTCCCCGAGGACAGCTATGAACACCGGGGAGCTGTTTTTT
TRBD1	TRBV7-9	.	TRBJ2-7	CASSLAGQGSYEQYF	TGTGCCAGCAGCTTAGCCGGACAGGGGTCCTACGAGCAGTACTTC
.	TRBV28	.	TRBJ2-5	CASRVGQRETQYF	TGTGCCAGCAGAGTAGGACAGAGGGAGACCCAGTACTTC
.	TRBV18	.	TRBJ1-5	CASSPEQGATNQPQHF	TGTGCCAGCTCACCCGAACAGGGCGCTACCAATCAGCCCCAGCATTTT
TRBD2	TRBV28	.	TRBJ2-1	CASKLARNEQFF	TGTGCCAGCAAACTAGCGAGAAATGAGCAGTTCTTC
.	TRBV18	.	TRBJ2-4	CASSPQGSAKNIQYF	TGTGCCAGCTCACCCCAGGGTTCAGCCAAAAACATTCAGTACTTC
.	TRBV4-1	.	TRBJ2-5	CASSQDYSLQETQYF	TGCGCCAGCAGCCAAGATTATAGTCTACAAGAGACCCAGTACTTC
.	TRBV19	.	TRBJ1-1	CASRLTGLNANSPFF	TGTGCCAGTAGACTGACAGGTCTGAATGCCAACTCGCCTTTCTTT
.	TRBV4-3	.	TRBJ2-7	CASSQTRNEQYF	TGCGCCAGCAGCCAAACTCGTAACGAGCAGTACTTC
TRBD2	TRBV28	.	TRBJ2-1	CASSTTSGGASDEFF	TGTGCCAGCAGTACGACTAGCGGGGGGGCCAGTGATGAGTTCTTC
TRBD2	TRBV4-2	.	TRBJ2-3	CASSQQRASGGVSTDTQYF	TGTGCCAGCAGCCAACAGAGGGCTAGCGGGGGGGTCAGCACAGATACGCAGTATTTT
TRBD1	TRBV5-1	.	TRBJ1-1	CASGTGGKNTEAFF	TGCGCCAGCGGGACAGGGGGAAAGAACACTGAAGCTTTCTTT
TRBD1	TRBV28	.	TRBJ1-4	CASSRTGTGFEKLFF	TGTGCCAGCAGTCGGACCGGGACAGGGTTTGAAAAACTGTTTTTT